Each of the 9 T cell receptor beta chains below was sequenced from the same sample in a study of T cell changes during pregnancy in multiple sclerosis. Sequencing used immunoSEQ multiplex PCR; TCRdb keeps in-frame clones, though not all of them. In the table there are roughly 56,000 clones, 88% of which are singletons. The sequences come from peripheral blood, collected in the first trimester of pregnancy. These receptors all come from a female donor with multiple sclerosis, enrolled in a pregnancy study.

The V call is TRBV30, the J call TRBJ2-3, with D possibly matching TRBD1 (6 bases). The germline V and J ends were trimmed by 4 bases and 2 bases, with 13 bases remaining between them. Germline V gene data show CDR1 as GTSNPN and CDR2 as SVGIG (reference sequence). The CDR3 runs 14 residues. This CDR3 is CAWKLGALTDTQYF. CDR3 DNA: TGTGCCTGGAAACTGGGGGCTCTCACAGATACGCAGTATTTT.

Here the CDR3 reads CAISESTGVNNEQFF. In DNA form, the CDR3 reads TGTGCCATCAGTGAGTCAACAGGTGTCAACAATGAGCAGTTCTTC. The chain links TRBV10-3 to TRBJ2-1; TRBD1 is a possible D gene (5 bases). The V gene's germline CDR1 is ENHRY and CDR2 SYGVKD. The CDR3 consists of 15 residues. Trimming shortened V by 0 bases and J by 5 bases, and 11 bases separated the two germline ends.

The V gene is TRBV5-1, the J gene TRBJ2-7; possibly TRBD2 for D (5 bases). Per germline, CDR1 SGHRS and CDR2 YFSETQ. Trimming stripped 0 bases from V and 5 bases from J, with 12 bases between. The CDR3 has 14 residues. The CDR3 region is CASSLGLRGNEQYF. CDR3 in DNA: TGCGCCAGCAGCTTGGGACTACGAGGGAACGAGCAGTACTTC.

CDR3 in amino acids: CASIGTEITDTQYF. DNA of the CDR3: TGTGCCAGCATAGGTACGGAGATCACAGATACGCAGTATTTT. The gene calls are TRBV2 and TRBJ2-3; D remains unclear. The germline V gene has CDR1 SNHLY and CDR2 FYNNEI. V dropped 7 bases and J dropped 2 bases, with 13 bases sitting between them. The CDR3 sequence is 14 residues long.

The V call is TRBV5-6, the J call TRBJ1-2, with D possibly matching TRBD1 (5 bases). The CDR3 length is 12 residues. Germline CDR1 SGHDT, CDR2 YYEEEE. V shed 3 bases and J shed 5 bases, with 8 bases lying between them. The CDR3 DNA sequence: TGTGCCAGCAGCTCAGGGTTTTATGGCTACACCTTC. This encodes CASSSGFYGYTF.

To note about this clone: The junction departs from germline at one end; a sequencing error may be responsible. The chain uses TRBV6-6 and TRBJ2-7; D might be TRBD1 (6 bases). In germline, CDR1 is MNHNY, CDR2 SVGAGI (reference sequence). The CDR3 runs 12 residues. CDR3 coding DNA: TGTGCCAGCAGTTATTCACGGGACATTACCCACTTC. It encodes CASSYSRDITHF.

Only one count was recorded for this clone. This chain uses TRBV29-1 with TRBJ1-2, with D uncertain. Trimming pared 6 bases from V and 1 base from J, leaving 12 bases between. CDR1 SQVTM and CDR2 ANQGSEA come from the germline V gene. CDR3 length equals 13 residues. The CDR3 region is CSVLPTHNYGYTF. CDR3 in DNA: TGCAGCGTCTTACCGACACATAACTATGGCTACACCTTC.

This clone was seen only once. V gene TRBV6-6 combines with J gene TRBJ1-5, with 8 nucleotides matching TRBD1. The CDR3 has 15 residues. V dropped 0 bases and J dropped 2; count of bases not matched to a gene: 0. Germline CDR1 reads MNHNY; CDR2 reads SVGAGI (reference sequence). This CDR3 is CASSYSTGGNQPQHF. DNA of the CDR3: TGTGCCAGCAGTTACTCGACAGGGGGCAATCAGCCCCAGCATTTT.

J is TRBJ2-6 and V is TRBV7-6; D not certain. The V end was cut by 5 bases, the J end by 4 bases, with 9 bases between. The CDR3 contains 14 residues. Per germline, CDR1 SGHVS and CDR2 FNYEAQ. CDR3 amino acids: CASSTRKGANVLTF. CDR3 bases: TGTGCCAGCAGCACTCGTAAGGGGGCCAACGTCCTGACTTTC. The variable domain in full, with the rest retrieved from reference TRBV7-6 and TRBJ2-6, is GAGVSQSPRYKVTKRGQDVALRCDPISGHVSLYWYRQALGQGPEFLTYFNYEAQQDKSGLPNDRFSAERPEGSISTLTIQRTEQRDSAMYRCASSTRKGANVLTFGAGSRLTVL.